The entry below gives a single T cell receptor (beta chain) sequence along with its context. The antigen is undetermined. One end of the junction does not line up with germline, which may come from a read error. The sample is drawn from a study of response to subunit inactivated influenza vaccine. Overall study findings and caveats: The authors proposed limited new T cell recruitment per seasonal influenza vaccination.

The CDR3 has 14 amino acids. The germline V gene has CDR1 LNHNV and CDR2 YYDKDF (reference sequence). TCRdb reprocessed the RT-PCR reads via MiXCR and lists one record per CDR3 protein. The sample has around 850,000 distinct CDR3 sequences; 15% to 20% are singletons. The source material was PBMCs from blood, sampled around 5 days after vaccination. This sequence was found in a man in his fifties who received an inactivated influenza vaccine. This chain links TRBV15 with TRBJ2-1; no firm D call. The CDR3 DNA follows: TGTGCCACCAGCGCCCGAAACTCAAACAACGAGCAGTTCTTC. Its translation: CATSARNSNNEQFF. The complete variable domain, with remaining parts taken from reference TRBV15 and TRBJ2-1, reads DAMVIQNPRYQVTQFGKPVTLSCSQTLNHNVMYWYQQKSSQAPKLLFHYYDKDFNNEADTPDNFQSRRPNTSFCFLDIRSPGLGDTAMYLCATSARNSNNEQFFGPGTRLTVL.